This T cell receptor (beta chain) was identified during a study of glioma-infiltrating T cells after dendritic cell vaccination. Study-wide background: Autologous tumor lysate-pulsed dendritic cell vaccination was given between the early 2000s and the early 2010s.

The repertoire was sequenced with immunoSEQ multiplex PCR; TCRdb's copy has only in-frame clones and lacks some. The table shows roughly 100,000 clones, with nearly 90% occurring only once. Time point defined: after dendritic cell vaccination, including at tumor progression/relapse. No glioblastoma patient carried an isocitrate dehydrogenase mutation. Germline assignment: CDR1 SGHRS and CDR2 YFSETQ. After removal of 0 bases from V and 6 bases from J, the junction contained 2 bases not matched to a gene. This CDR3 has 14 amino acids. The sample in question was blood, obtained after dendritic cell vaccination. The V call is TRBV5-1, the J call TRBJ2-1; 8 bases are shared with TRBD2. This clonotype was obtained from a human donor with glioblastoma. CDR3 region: CASSLAGGLNEQFF. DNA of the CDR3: TGCGCCAGCAGCTTGGCGGGGGGGCTCAATGAGCAGTTCTTC.